A selection of T cell receptor beta chains follows, all from one sample in a study of blood T cell repertoires in COVID-19. Assay: immunoSEQ multiplex PCR; the TCRdb copy retains only in-frame clones and omits some. The table shows 200,000 to 250,000 clones, with under 85% occurring only once. Sequencing was done on a sample of peripheral blood. The source is a woman aged 25-40 years with COVID-19, enrolled during active disease. Both conserved end residues are part of each CDR3. D genes are given only for firm matches. Clone size is not always given. Where it is, it says once, few, many or a class for expanded clones.

>TRBV5-1|.|TRBJ1-6|17|TRBD1
TGCGCCAGCGGCCTACAGCCGGGACAGGGGATCAATTCACCCCTCCACTTT
CASGLQPGQGINSPLHF
>TRBV7-3|.|TRBJ2-1|15|TRBD2
TGTGCCAGCAGCTCCCCCCCTAGCGGGAGTGCTGAGCAGTTCTTC
CASSSPPSGSAEQFF
>TRBV6-2/TRBV6-3|.|TRBJ2-7|12|.
TGTGCCAGCAGTCCGACAGCCTACGAGCAGTACTTC
CASSPTAYEQYF
>TRBV11-2|once|TRBJ2-1|16|TRBD2
TGTGCCAGCAGCTCAAAGGCCAGCGGGGGCTACAATGAGCAGTTCTTC
CASSSKASGGYNEQFF
>TRBV7-2|.|TRBJ2-7|15|TRBD2
TGTGCCAGCAGCTGGGGACTAAAGAGCTCCTACGAGCAGTACTTC
CASSWGLKSSYEQYF
>TRBV9|.|TRBJ1-2|13|TRBD1
TGTGCCAGCAGCGCCAGGACAGGGGGCGGCTACACCTTC
CASSARTGGGYTF
>TRBV6-2/TRBV6-3|.|TRBJ2-1|18|TRBD2
TGTGCCAGCAGTTACGACATGACAAGACTAGCGGGATACAATGAGCAGTTCTTC
CASSYDMTRLAGYNEQFF
>TRBV19|.|TRBJ1-1|18|TRBD1
TGTGCCAGTAGTACCAATCCGGGTAGGGGGCCCATGAACACTGAAGCTTTCTTT
CASSTNPGRGPMNTEAFF
>TRBV15|.|TRBJ2-5|15|TRBD2
TGTGCCACCGGACTAGCGGGAGGGCGAGGTGAGACCCAGTACTTC
CATGLAGGRGETQYF
>TRBV24-1|.|TRBJ1-5|13|.
TGTGCCACCAGTGCCGGTAGCAATCAGCCCCAGCATTTT
CATSAGSNQPQHF
>TRBV30|few|TRBJ1-2|14|TRBD1
TGTGCCTGGAGTTGGACAGGAGTTAACTATGGCTACACCTTC
CAWSWTGVNYGYTF
>TRBV28|.|TRBJ2-5|16|TRBD1
TGTGCCAGCAGTTTCCGGACAGGGCCGGCGGGAGAGACCCAGTACTTC
CASSFRTGPAGETQYF
>TRBV4-3|few|TRBJ1-1|13|.
TGCGCCAGCAGCCAAGTTCCTCGCACTGAAGCTTTCTTT
CASSQVPRTEAFF
>TRBV28|.|TRBJ1-4|15|.
TGTGCCAGCAGTTTCCCGGGGGAGGGGGAGGAAAAACTGTTTTTT
CASSFPGEGEEKLFF
>TRBV6-1|.|TRBJ1-5|13|.
TGTGCCAGCAGTGAAGTGTTCGATCAGCCCCAGCATTTT
CASSEVFDQPQHF
>TRBV5-1|.|TRBJ1-2|17|.
TGCGCCAGCAGCTTGGACTCCTTAGGAGACCCTAACTATGGCTACACCTTC
CASSLDSLGDPNYGYTF
>TRBV5-4|.|TRBJ2-3|15|TRBD1
TGTGCCAGCAGCTTGGGGGGACAGGGTACAGATACGCAGTATTTT
CASSLGGQGTDTQYF
>TRBV3-1/TRBV3-2|once|TRBJ2-3|16|TRBD2
TGTGCCAGCAGCCATAAGACTAGCGGTCCCACAGATACGCAGTATTTT
CASSHKTSGPTDTQYF
>TRBV11-2|.|TRBJ2-2|16|TRBD2
TGTGCCAGCAGCTTATCGACTAGCGGGGGGACCGGGGAGCTGTTTTTT
CASSLSTSGGTGELFF
>TRBV4-3|once|TRBJ2-2|14|.
TGCGCCAGCAGCCACACGACTGTCACCGGGGAGCTGTTTTTT
CASSHTTVTGELFF
>TRBV7-2|.|TRBJ2-7|13|.
TGTGCCAGCAGCCCGGGGTTCTCCTACGAGCAGTACTTC
CASSPGFSYEQYF
>TRBV3-1/TRBV3-2|once|TRBJ1-6|13|TRBD1
TGTGCCAGCAGCCCGGACAGGGTTTCACCCCTCCACTTT
CASSPDRVSPLHF
>TRBV6-5|.|TRBJ2-3|15|TRBD1
TGTGCCAGCAGCGACAGGGGGCTCCCCGGGTATACGCAGTATTTT
CASSDRGLPGYTQYF
>TRBV6-4|.|TRBJ2-3|14|TRBD2
TGTGCCAGCAGCTCTAGCGGGAGCACAGATACGCAGTATTTT
CASSSSGSTDTQYF
>TRBV11-3|.|TRBJ2-1|15|.
TGTGCCAGCAGCTCAAACAGGGACGCTTACAATGAGCAGTTCTTC
CASSSNRDAYNEQFF
>TRBV6-5|.|TRBJ2-7|15|TRBD2
TGTGCCAGCAGTTCCCAACTAGCGGGGTCTAACGAGCAGTACTTC
CASSSQLAGSNEQYF
>TRBV10-3|.|TRBJ2-5|16|TRBD2
TGTGCCATCAGTGAGCCGGGACTAGCTGGACAAGAGACCCAGTACTTC
CAISEPGLAGQETQYF
>TRBV5-6|.|TRBJ1-2|13|.
TGTGCCAGCAGCTTGGGGAACAGGGACAGCTACACCTTC
CASSLGNRDSYTF
>TRBV11-2|few|TRBJ2-2|18|TRBD2
TGTGCCAGCAGCTTAGATAGAGACAGCGAAGCGGGGATCGGGGAGCTGTTTTTT
CASSLDRDSEAGIGELFF
>TRBV9|.|TRBJ1-6|15|.
TGTGCCAGCAGCTCCGGGGGGGATTATAATTCACCCCTCCACTTT
CASSSGGDYNSPLHF
>TRBV3-1/TRBV3-2|.|TRBJ2-1|16|TRBD2
TGTGCCAGCAGCCCCACCCACAGCGGGGATTACAATGAGCAGTTCTTC
CASSPTHSGDYNEQFF
>TRBV5-4|.|TRBJ1-1|12|.
TGTGCCAGCACTTACCACGGGATTTCGGCTTTCTTT
CASTYHGISAFF
>TRBV28|.|TRBJ1-2|17|.
TGTGCCAGCAGTTTATATAATTTGGATTTGACGCGGGATGGCTACACCTTC
CASSLYNLDLTRDGYTF
>TRBV19|.|TRBJ2-1|19|TRBD2
TGTGCCAGTAGTACCAGACTAGCGGGGGACCTGAGCTCCTACAATGAGCAGTTCTTC
CASSTRLAGDLSSYNEQFF
>TRBV27|.|TRBJ1-1|17|TRBD1
TGTGCCAGCAGTTTCCGTCGACACAGGGGCATGAACACTGAAGCTTTCTTT
CASSFRRHRGMNTEAFF
>TRBV7-2|.|TRBJ1-2|13|TRBD1
TGTGCCAGCAGCCCTCAGACAGGGTACGGCTACACCTTC
CASSPQTGYGYTF
>TRBV9|.|TRBJ2-3|16|TRBD2
TGTGCCAGCAGTAATGGACTAGCGGGGGGAACAGATACGCAGTATTTT
CASSNGLAGGTDTQYF
>TRBV20-1|.|TRBJ2-7|12|TRBD1
TGCAGTGCTAGTGACAGGGTTTACGAGCAGTACTTC
CSASDRVYEQYF
>TRBV9|.|TRBJ2-3|17|TRBD2
TGTGCCAGCAGCACCCGGACTAGCGGGAGCGTGGCAGATACGCAGTATTTT
CASSTRTSGSVADTQYF
>TRBV7-9|.|TRBJ2-7|13|.
TGTGCCAGCAGCGTTGGACTCGGGGACGAGCAGTACTTC
CASSVGLGDEQYF
>TRBV27|once|TRBJ2-1|18|TRBD2
TGTGCCAGCAAACTAGCGGGAGGGCCAAACCCAATATACAATGAGCAGTTCTTC
CASKLAGGPNPIYNEQFF
>TRBV7-2|.|TRBJ2-3|15|.
TGTGCCAGCAGCTTAGGCGCCGTAAGCACAGATACGCAGTATTTT
CASSLGAVSTDTQYF
>TRBV10-1|.|TRBJ1-1|17|.
TGCGCCAGCAGGGTTTCAGGGGTTCGGGGTTACAACACTGAAGCTTTCTTT
CASRVSGVRGYNTEAFF
>TRBV30|.|TRBJ1-4|15|TRBD1
TGTGCCTGGAGTGACCCGACAGGGACTAATGAAAAACTGTTTTTT
CAWSDPTGTNEKLFF
>TRBV7-2|.|TRBJ2-2|15|TRBD2
TGTGCCAGCAGCTTAAGGGGACTAGCGGGGGGGGAGCTGTTTTTT
CASSLRGLAGGELFF
>TRBV18|.|TRBJ1-2|14|.
TGTGCCAGCTCACCAAGTGGGGGGTTGGATGGCTACACCTTC
CASSPSGGLDGYTF
>TRBV7-8|.|TRBJ1-4|15|.
TGTGCCAGCAGCTTAGGAGGCAGAACTAATGAAAAACTGTTTTTT
CASSLGGRTNEKLFF
>TRBV2|.|TRBJ2-7|14|TRBD1
TGTGCCAGCAGTGAACTGGGGGGACAGGGCGAGCAGTACTTC
CASSELGGQGEQYF
>TRBV28|.|TRBJ1-2|16|TRBD1
TGTGCCAGCAGTCTAATACAGGGGGCCGGAGGCTATGGCTACACCTTC
CASSLIQGAGGYGYTF